This T cell receptor beta chain was documented in a study of T-cell memory formation after mild COVID-19. TCRdb reprocessed the 5' RACE reads via MiXCR and lists one record per CDR3 protein. The data show around 62,000 distinct CDR3 sequences, around 30% seen once. Trimming pared 0 bases from V and 6 bases from J, leaving 13 bases between. The length of the CDR3 is 15 residues. Germline V CDR1 and CDR2: SGHKS, YYEKEE (reference sequence). Sequencing input: PBMCs or a T cell subset sorted from them (not recorded which). The V and J genes are TRBV5-5 and TRBJ2-4, with D possibly being TRBD2 (6 bases). The clonotype was recovered from a man between 18 and 35 years old who had mild COVID-19 (a few samples of this study predate the infection). Cell type and time point are not known. CDR3 sequence: CASSLEFGGGNIQYF. The DNA for the CDR3 is TGTGCCAGCAGCTTGGAATTCGGGGGAGGAAACATTCAGTACTTC.